Listed below are T cell receptor beta chains from one sample, sequenced in a study of OX40 agonist ivuxolimab in advanced cancers. Using immunoSEQ multiplex PCR, the repertoire was profiled, and TCRdb retains in-frame clones only, with some absent. This table has 60,000 to 70,000 clones, over 80% appearing once. The sequences come from CD4+ or CD8+ T cells sorted from blood, collected in a trial of the OX40 agonist ivuxolimab. The receptors here all came from an adult with an advanced solid tumor such as melanoma, head and neck, liver or kidney cancer. CDR3s include the opening cysteine and the closing phenylalanine or tryptophan. The D gene is left open where the match is weak. Clone size is stated in some rows and not others, as once, few, many or a class when expanded.

clone_size: .; j_call: TRBJ2-1; v_call: TRBV10-3; d_call: TRBD1; cdr3_nt: TGTGCCATCAAAGAAAGACAGGGCTCCTACAATGAGCAGTTCTTC; cdr3_aa: CAIKERQGSYNEQFF
clone_size: .; j_call: TRBJ2-1; v_call: TRBV11-3; d_call: TRBD1; cdr3_nt: TGTGCCAGCAGTTCGACCCGGGACAGGGGCTCCTACAATGAGCAGTTCTTC; cdr3_aa: CASSSTRDRGSYNEQFF
clone_size: once; j_call: TRBJ1-4; v_call: TRBV2; d_call: TRBD1; cdr3_nt: TGTGCCAGCAGACCCATACGACAGGGTAATGAAAAACTGTTTTTT; cdr3_aa: CASRPIRQGNEKLFF
clone_size: .; j_call: TRBJ1-5; v_call: TRBV27; d_call: .; cdr3_nt: TGTGCCAGCAGTTTGAATTTAGAGGGCAATCAGCCCCAGCATTTT; cdr3_aa: CASSLNLEGNQPQHF
clone_size: .; j_call: TRBJ2-1; v_call: TRBV19; d_call: .; cdr3_nt: TGTGCCAGTAGTGCCCCCGGGGAGCAGTTCTTC; cdr3_aa: CASSAPGEQFF
clone_size: .; j_call: TRBJ2-4; v_call: TRBV28; d_call: TRBD1; cdr3_nt: TGTGCCAGCAGCTCTCCCGGGACAGGGAAAAACATTCAGTACTTC; cdr3_aa: CASSSPGTGKNIQYF
clone_size: once; j_call: TRBJ2-2; v_call: TRBV4-2; d_call: .; cdr3_nt: TGTGCCAGCAGCCCCGGACACAATCAGGGGACCGGGGAGCTGTTTTTT; cdr3_aa: CASSPGHNQGTGELFF
clone_size: .; j_call: TRBJ2-3; v_call: TRBV30; d_call: .; cdr3_nt: TGTGCCTGGAACCGACAGGGCACAGATACGCAGTATTTT; cdr3_aa: CAWNRQGTDTQYF
clone_size: .; j_call: TRBJ2-1; v_call: TRBV6-4; d_call: .; cdr3_nt: TGTGCCAGCAGTGACTCGGCAGGGGTCGGGAATGAGCAGTTCTTC; cdr3_aa: CASSDSAGVGNEQFF
clone_size: .; j_call: TRBJ2-1; v_call: TRBV19; d_call: TRBD2; cdr3_nt: TGTGCCACAGGTCTAGCGGGGTTCAATGAGCAGTTCTTC; cdr3_aa: CATGLAGFNEQFF
clone_size: .; j_call: TRBJ1-5; v_call: TRBV12-2; d_call: .; cdr3_nt: TGTGCAAGTCGCCCCCGAGCGATGTTGAGGCAGGGGGAGCCTTATCAGCCCCAGCATTTT; cdr3_aa: CASRPRAMLRQGEPYQPQHF
clone_size: .; j_call: TRBJ2-3; v_call: TRBV30; d_call: TRBD2; cdr3_nt: TGTGCCTGGAGTCTTGGAGGGACTAGCGGGGTTGATACGCAGTATTTT; cdr3_aa: CAWSLGGTSGVDTQYF
clone_size: .; j_call: TRBJ2-5; v_call: TRBV2; d_call: .; cdr3_nt: TGTGCCAGCATGAGTATGGGGCAAGAGACCCAGTACTTC; cdr3_aa: CASMSMGQETQYF
clone_size: medium-sized; j_call: TRBJ1-5; v_call: TRBV2; d_call: .; cdr3_nt: TGTGCCAGCAGTGAAGCGCCGGGGTCCCTTTACAATCAGCCCCAGCATTTT; cdr3_aa: CASSEAPGSLYNQPQHF
clone_size: .; j_call: TRBJ2-3; v_call: TRBV25-1; d_call: TRBD1; cdr3_nt: TGTGCCAGCAGTCGGTCATCTCGGCAGGGGGAAGATACGCAGTATTTT; cdr3_aa: CASSRSSRQGEDTQYF
clone_size: .; j_call: TRBJ2-2; v_call: TRBV19; d_call: TRBD1; cdr3_nt: TGTGCCAGTAGTATCCCAGACAGGGGAGGCACCGGGGAGCTGTTTTTT; cdr3_aa: CASSIPDRGGTGELFF
clone_size: .; j_call: TRBJ2-1; v_call: TRBV7-3; d_call: TRBD1; cdr3_nt: TGTGCCAGCAGCTTAAACAGGGGGAGCAATGAGCAGTTCTTC; cdr3_aa: CASSLNRGSNEQFF
clone_size: .; j_call: TRBJ1-6; v_call: TRBV15; d_call: .; cdr3_nt: TGTGCCACCAGCAGAGACCGGACAGTTCCGAATTCACCCCTCCACTTT; cdr3_aa: CATSRDRTVPNSPLHF
clone_size: .; j_call: TRBJ2-1; v_call: TRBV19; d_call: TRBD2; cdr3_nt: TGTGCCAGTAGTATAGATGGCCCTCTAGCGGGAGACAATGAGCAGTTCTTC; cdr3_aa: CASSIDGPLAGDNEQFF
clone_size: .; j_call: TRBJ1-2; v_call: TRBV25-1; d_call: .; cdr3_nt: TGTGCCAGCAGTGAATTCGGGAACTATGGCTACACCTTC; cdr3_aa: CASSEFGNYGYTF
clone_size: .; j_call: TRBJ2-5; v_call: TRBV5-1; d_call: .; cdr3_nt: TGCGCCAGCAGCTTTCAAGGGTTATTACAAGAGACCCAGTACTTC; cdr3_aa: CASSFQGLLQETQYF
clone_size: .; j_call: TRBJ2-7; v_call: TRBV19; d_call: .; cdr3_nt: TGTGCCAGTAGTTTGACAGGCGGGGGCGAGCAGTACTTC; cdr3_aa: CASSLTGGGEQYF
clone_size: .; j_call: TRBJ1-2; v_call: TRBV29-1; d_call: .; cdr3_nt: TGCAGCGTTGATTCCAAAAGGGGCTCTGAAAGGCATGGCTACACCTTC; cdr3_aa: CSVDSKRGSERHGYTF
clone_size: .; j_call: TRBJ1-4; v_call: TRBV2; d_call: .; cdr3_nt: TGTGCCAGCCTGTCATCGGTCCCAACTAATGAAAAACTGTTTTTT; cdr3_aa: CASLSSVPTNEKLFF
clone_size: few; j_call: TRBJ1-1; v_call: TRBV5-1; d_call: .; cdr3_nt: TGCGCCAGCAGCCCGGAAGGTGGGAGTGAAGCTTTCTTT; cdr3_aa: CASSPEGGSEAFF
clone_size: .; j_call: TRBJ2-7; v_call: TRBV7-2; d_call: .; cdr3_nt: TGTGCCAGCAGCTTAGCTCCCGACAGCTCCTACGAGCAGTACTTC; cdr3_aa: CASSLAPDSSYEQYF
clone_size: .; j_call: TRBJ2-6; v_call: TRBV10-1; d_call: TRBD1; cdr3_nt: TGCGCCAGCGGGGGACAGGGGGGCTCTGGGGCCAACGTCCTGACTTTC; cdr3_aa: CASGGQGGSGANVLTF
clone_size: .; j_call: TRBJ2-2; v_call: TRBV27; d_call: TRBD1; cdr3_nt: TGTGCCAGCAGTTTGGCCTGGGACAGGGGATACCCCGGGGAGCTGTTTTTT; cdr3_aa: CASSLAWDRGYPGELFF
clone_size: few; j_call: TRBJ2-3; v_call: TRBV9; d_call: TRBD2; cdr3_nt: TGTGCCAGCAGCCCATCCGGGACTACCACAGATACGCAGTATTTT; cdr3_aa: CASSPSGTTTDTQYF
clone_size: .; j_call: TRBJ1-5; v_call: TRBV28; d_call: .; cdr3_nt: TGTGCCAGCAACGAGGGGATATTAGGCAATCAGCCCCAGCATTTT; cdr3_aa: CASNEGILGNQPQHF
clone_size: .; j_call: TRBJ2-1; v_call: TRBV9; d_call: .; cdr3_nt: TGTGCCAGCAGCCATGACAGTCAAAAATCCTACAATGAGCAGTTCTTC; cdr3_aa: CASSHDSQKSYNEQFF
clone_size: .; j_call: TRBJ1-2; v_call: TRBV7-4; d_call: .; cdr3_nt: TGTGCCAGCAGCTTGTGGGGACACTCTAGACTTTCCTATGGCTACACCTTC; cdr3_aa: CASSLWGHSRLSYGYTF
clone_size: .; j_call: TRBJ1-6; v_call: TRBV5-1; d_call: .; cdr3_nt: TGCGCCAGCAGTAGTTCGGGCTCCTATAATTCACCCCTCCACTTT; cdr3_aa: CASSSSGSYNSPLHF
clone_size: once; j_call: TRBJ2-5; v_call: TRBV19; d_call: .; cdr3_nt: TGTGCCAGTAGTGCCTCCCGGGGTGAAGAGACCCAGTACTTC; cdr3_aa: CASSASRGEETQYF
clone_size: .; j_call: TRBJ1-5; v_call: TRBV6-6; d_call: .; cdr3_nt: TGTGCCAGCAGCCTCACCGAGGACGGGAGTCAGCCCCAGCATTTT; cdr3_aa: CASSLTEDGSQPQHF
clone_size: .; j_call: TRBJ2-2; v_call: TRBV5-1; d_call: TRBD1; cdr3_nt: TGCGCCAGCAGCTCGGGACAGGGGGAGCTGTTTTTT; cdr3_aa: CASSSGQGELFF
clone_size: .; j_call: TRBJ2-5; v_call: TRBV7-2; d_call: .; cdr3_nt: TGTGCCAGCGGCCCACTCGCGGCTAGCAGAGCCCAGTACTTC; cdr3_aa: CASGPLAASRAQYF
clone_size: .; j_call: TRBJ2-7; v_call: TRBV11-3; d_call: .; cdr3_nt: TGTGCCAGCAGCTTAGACGGGGATGACGAGCAGTACTTC; cdr3_aa: CASSLDGDDEQYF
clone_size: .; j_call: TRBJ2-2; v_call: TRBV4-2; d_call: .; cdr3_nt: TGTGCCAGCAGCCGAGAGGGTTCAGGGGTAAACGGGGAGCTGTTTTTT; cdr3_aa: CASSREGSGVNGELFF
clone_size: .; j_call: TRBJ2-7; v_call: TRBV14; d_call: .; cdr3_nt: TGTGCCAGCAGCCAGGAAGCGAGGACCGAGCAGTACTTC; cdr3_aa: CASSQEARTEQYF
clone_size: .; j_call: TRBJ2-2; v_call: TRBV7-3; d_call: .; cdr3_nt: TGTGCCAGCAGGTCCAGCCGGGCCCGCACTGGGGAGCTGTTTTTT; cdr3_aa: CASRSSRARTGELFF
clone_size: .; j_call: TRBJ2-3; v_call: TRBV6-1; d_call: .; cdr3_nt: TGTGCCAGCAGTTCCTACACAGATACGCAGTATTTT; cdr3_aa: CASSSYTDTQYF
clone_size: .; j_call: TRBJ2-4; v_call: TRBV27; d_call: TRBD1; cdr3_nt: TGTGCCAGCAGTAACAGACAGGGCCTAGCCAAAAACATTCAGTACTTC; cdr3_aa: CASSNRQGLAKNIQYF
clone_size: .; j_call: TRBJ1-1; v_call: TRBV6-5; d_call: .; cdr3_nt: TGTGCCAGCAGTCACTCCGGGAGCCCAGGAGCTTTCTTT; cdr3_aa: CASSHSGSPGAFF
clone_size: .; j_call: TRBJ2-7; v_call: TRBV18; d_call: .; cdr3_nt: TGTGCCAGCTCCCCCGCTCACTTGACGGACTACGAGCAGTACTTC; cdr3_aa: CASSPAHLTDYEQYF
clone_size: .; j_call: TRBJ1-2; v_call: TRBV6-6; d_call: .; cdr3_nt: TGTGCCAGCAGAACTTCAGACGGGAGCTATGGCTACACCTTC; cdr3_aa: CASRTSDGSYGYTF
clone_size: .; j_call: TRBJ2-7; v_call: TRBV27; d_call: TRBD2; cdr3_nt: TGTGCCAGCAGTTTCTCTCGACTAGCGGGAGGCTACGAGCAGTACTTC; cdr3_aa: CASSFSRLAGGYEQYF
clone_size: .; j_call: TRBJ2-7; v_call: TRBV5-1; d_call: .; cdr3_nt: TGCGCCAGCAGCTTGCCGGGTTCCGCCTACGAGCAGTACTTC; cdr3_aa: CASSLPGSAYEQYF
clone_size: .; j_call: TRBJ1-5; v_call: TRBV18; d_call: .; cdr3_nt: TGTGCCAGCTCACGGGCGGGAGGTCAGAGTCAGCCCCAGCATTTT; cdr3_aa: CASSRAGGQSQPQHF
clone_size: .; j_call: TRBJ2-5; v_call: TRBV5-4; d_call: .; cdr3_nt: TGTGCCAGCAGGCCAGGCGGCCAAGAGACCCAGTACTTC; cdr3_aa: CASRPGGQETQYF
clone_size: .; j_call: TRBJ2-2; v_call: TRBV6-5; d_call: TRBD1; cdr3_nt: TGTGCCAGCACCGTCGGACAGGGCGTCACCGGGGAGCTGTTTTTT; cdr3_aa: CASTVGQGVTGELFF
clone_size: .; j_call: TRBJ1-3; v_call: TRBV7-2; d_call: .; cdr3_nt: TGTGCCAGCAGCTTAGATGGAGGCGGAAACACCATATATTTT; cdr3_aa: CASSLDGGGNTIYF
clone_size: once; j_call: TRBJ1-6; v_call: TRBV5-4; d_call: .; cdr3_nt: TGTGCCAGCAGCTTGATTTCAGGGGATTCACCCCTCCACTTT; cdr3_aa: CASSLISGDSPLHF
clone_size: .; j_call: TRBJ2-3; v_call: TRBV7-3; d_call: .; cdr3_nt: TGTGCCAGCAGCTTACTCTTTGGGGTAGCGGGCACAGATACGCAGTATTTT; cdr3_aa: CASSLLFGVAGTDTQYF
clone_size: .; j_call: TRBJ1-4; v_call: TRBV19; d_call: TRBD1; cdr3_nt: TGTGCCAGTAGTCCGGGACAGAATAATGAAAAACTGTTTTTT; cdr3_aa: CASSPGQNNEKLFF
clone_size: .; j_call: TRBJ1-2; v_call: TRBV9; d_call: .; cdr3_nt: TGTGCCAGCAGCGTAGCCCACCAGGGTGGGTATGGCTACACCTTC; cdr3_aa: CASSVAHQGGYGYTF
clone_size: .; j_call: TRBJ2-1; v_call: TRBV9; d_call: TRBD2; cdr3_nt: TGTGCCAGCAGCGCGGGACTAGCGTTCAATGAGCAGTTCTTC; cdr3_aa: CASSAGLAFNEQFF
clone_size: .; j_call: TRBJ2-5; v_call: TRBV5-1; d_call: .; cdr3_nt: TGCGCCAGCAGCTTGGTTGCAGGGACGGAGGAGACCCAGTACTTC; cdr3_aa: CASSLVAGTEETQYF
clone_size: .; j_call: TRBJ1-2; v_call: TRBV28; d_call: .; cdr3_nt: TGTGCCAGCAGTTCAACCGAGTTCTATGGCTACACCTTC; cdr3_aa: CASSSTEFYGYTF
clone_size: .; j_call: TRBJ1-5; v_call: TRBV28; d_call: TRBD1; cdr3_nt: TGTGCCAGCAGAACTCCTGGGACAGGGCGGGGTCAGCCCCAGCATTTT; cdr3_aa: CASRTPGTGRGQPQHF